This TCR beta chain was identified during a study of cytomegalovirus exposure and HLA in healthy donors. PCR was performed using 60 Vbeta and 13 Jbeta primers. Libraries were prepared by immunoSEQ multiplex PCR; TCRdb keeps only in-frame clonotypes and omits some of them. The table has about 200,000 clones, approximately 85% seen once. Trimming took 3 bases from V and 4 from J, leaving 2 bases between them. The CDR3 extends over 11 amino acids. Germline V gene lookup returns CDR1 SGHNT and CDR2 YYREEE (reference sequence). V gene TRBV5-4 combines with J gene TRBJ2-1; D gene uncertain. The TCR was taken from a woman in her 50s in good health and CMV-seronegative. Sequencing was performed on PBMCs. CDR3 amino acids: CASSSYNEQFF. CDR3 coding DNA: TGTGCCAGCAGCTCTTACAATGAGCAGTTCTTC.